This T cell receptor beta chain was recovered during a study of cytomegalovirus exposure and HLA in healthy donors. Comment on this clone: What it recognizes is unknown.

The study, taken as a whole, reports: TCR beta sequences reportedly predicted most subjects' HLA-A and HLA-B alleles accurately.

Vbeta (60) and Jbeta (13) primers were used in the PCR. Profiled with immunoSEQ multiplex PCR; TCRdb holds only in-frame clones, not every one. The top ten hold around 4.3% of the sample, which has about 140,000 clones, 80% seen once. Germline V CDR1 and CDR2: SGHNT, YYREEE (reference sequence). V shed 3 bases, J shed 0 bases, and the junction held 6 bases outside the gene matches. The CDR3 length is 16 residues. Source material: PBMCs. The receptor was isolated from a middle-aged man in good health and CMV-seronegative. The rearrangement links TRBV5-4 to TRBJ2-1; TRBD2 agrees at 7 bases. Written as DNA, the CDR3 is TGTGCCAGCAGCTCCCCGGGGGGAAGCTCCTACAATGAGCAGTTCTTC. Its translation is CASSSPGGSSYNEQFF.